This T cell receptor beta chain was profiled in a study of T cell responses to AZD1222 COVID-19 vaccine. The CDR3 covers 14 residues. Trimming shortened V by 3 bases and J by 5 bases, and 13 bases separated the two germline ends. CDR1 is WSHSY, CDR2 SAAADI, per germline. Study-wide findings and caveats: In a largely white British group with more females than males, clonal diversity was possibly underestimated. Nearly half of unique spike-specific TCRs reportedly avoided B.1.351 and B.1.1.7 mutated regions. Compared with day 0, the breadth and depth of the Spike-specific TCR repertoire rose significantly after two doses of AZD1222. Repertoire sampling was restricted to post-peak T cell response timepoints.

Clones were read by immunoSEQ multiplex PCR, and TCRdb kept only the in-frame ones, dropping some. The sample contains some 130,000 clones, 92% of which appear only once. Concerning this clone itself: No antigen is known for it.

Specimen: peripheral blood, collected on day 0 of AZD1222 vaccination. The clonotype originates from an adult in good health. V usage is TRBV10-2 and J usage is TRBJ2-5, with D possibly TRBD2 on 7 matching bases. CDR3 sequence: CASSEGGGAETQYF. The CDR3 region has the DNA TGCGCCAGCAGTGAAGGGGGGGGCGCGGAGACCCAGTACTTC.